These T cell receptor beta chains were read from a single sample in a study of technical replicates of blood from a handful of donors. The method was immunoSEQ multiplex PCR; TCRdb's version includes in-frame clones alone and lacks a portion of them. The repertoire includes about 80,000 clones, roughly 94% of them detected once, and around 0.41% sits in the top ten. The specimen was T cells isolated from PBMCs. The receptors shown here come from a human donor in good health. The CDR3 runs from the conserved cysteine through the conserved F or W. D genes are given only for firm matches. A clone size is listed for some rows: how often the clone was seen (once, few, many), or a class if it is expanded.

J	size	D	V	CDR3	DNA
TRBJ2-6	.	.	TRBV18	CASSPGTAFSGANVLTF	TGTGCCAGCTCTCCCGGGACTGCTTTCTCTGGGGCCAACGTCCTGACTTTC
TRBJ2-7	.	TRBD1	TRBV4-2	CASSRLSGQGSYEQYF	TGTGCCAGCAGCCGACTGTCGGGACAGGGTTCCTACGAGCAGTACTTC
TRBJ2-3	.	TRBD1	TRBV6-4	CASSATGGAWVDTQYF	TGTGCCAGCAGCGCTACAGGGGGCGCGTGGGTAGATACGCAGTATTTT
TRBJ2-1	.	TRBD1	TRBV4-1	CASSRTGDEQFF	TGCGCCAGCAGCAGAACAGGGGATGAGCAGTTCTTC
TRBJ2-7	once	.	TRBV18	CASSPSGGIIVYEQYF	TGTGCCAGCTCACCAAGTGGAGGGATAATAGTCTACGAGCAGTACTTC
TRBJ2-1	.	TRBD2	TRBV9	CASSAGLGLNNEQFF	TGTGCCAGCAGCGCCGGACTAGGCCTAAACAATGAGCAGTTCTTC
TRBJ2-3	.	.	TRBV5-1	CASSLGGTDTQYF	TGCGCCAGCAGCTTGGGAGGAACAGATACGCAGTATTTT
TRBJ2-2	.	.	TRBV12-2	CASRPYERIFTGELFF	TGTGCAAGTCGCCCATACGAGCGGATTTTCACCGGGGAGCTGTTTTTT
TRBJ2-7	.	.	TRBV6-5	CASSSLKGQHYEQYF	TGTGCCAGCAGTTCCCTAAAAGGACAGCACTACGAGCAGTACTTC
TRBJ2-3	.	.	TRBV7-9	CASLVAGGINWADTQYF	TGTGCCAGTCTGGTGGCAGGGGGGATAAATTGGGCAGATACGCAGTATTTT
TRBJ1-2	.	.	TRBV4-3	CASSQDVRPSYGYTF	TGCGCCAGCAGCCAAGACGTCAGGCCCTCATATGGCTACACCTTC
TRBJ2-3	.	TRBD2	TRBV29-1	CSVEGLAEPSTDTQYF	TGCAGCGTTGAGGGACTAGCGGAGCCTAGCACAGATACGCAGTATTTT
TRBJ1-3	.	.	TRBV7-2	CASSFRRGYSGNTIYF	TGTGCCAGCAGCTTCCGGAGGGGTTACTCTGGAAACACCATATATTTT
TRBJ2-5	.	.	TRBV11-3	CASSLVSLQETQYF	TGTGCCAGCAGCTTAGTAAGCTTACAAGAGACCCAGTACTTC
TRBJ2-3	.	.	TRBV29-1	CSVEGQGYPDTQYF	TGCAGCGTTGAAGGGCAGGGATACCCAGATACGCAGTATTTT
TRBJ2-1	.	.	TRBV11-2	CASSLGIGIYNEQFF	TGTGCCAGCAGCTTAGGTATTGGCATCTACAATGAGCAGTTCTTC